This T cell receptor beta chain was sequenced for a study of tumor-infiltrating lymphocytes in localized non-small cell lung cancer. In the study overall: Tumor tissue and non-adjacent uninvolved lung came from each patient. The study's findings and limits: Different pieces of the same tissue were used for each assay. No link was found between tumor T-cell fraction and recurrence-free survival. No T-cell fraction difference was seen between IM1 and IM2 tumors.

This clone was counted a few times. Its antigen is not identified. Using immunoSEQ multiplex PCR, the repertoire was profiled, and TCRdb retains in-frame clones only, with some absent. This sample carries about 13,000 clones, around 68% of them seen once, and the ten largest clones take almost 9.5%. The sequenced sample consisted of lung tumor tissue. The TCR sequence derives from a human donor with non-small cell lung cancer.

Here the CDR3 reads CASTIAGESTDTQYF. As DNA, the CDR3 is TGTGCCAGCACAATAGCGGGGGAAAGCACAGATACGCAGTATTTT. The rearrangement uses TRBV5-4 and TRBJ2-3; TRBD2 matches 9 bases. CDR3 length equals 15 residues. The germline V gene encodes CDR1 SGHNT and CDR2 YYREEE (reference sequence). Losses at the gene ends were 6 bases for V and 0 bases for J; bases not matched to a gene: 5. Complete variable domain (other parts from reference TRBV5-4 and TRBJ2-3): ETGVTQSPTHLIKTRGQQVTLRCSSQSGHNTVSWYQQALGQGPQFIFQYYREEENGRGNFPPRFSGLQFPNYSSELNVNALELDDSALYLCASTIAGESTDTQYFGPGTRLTVL.